The 28 T cell receptor beta chains below were found in one sample sequenced in a study of T cells after yellow fever vaccination. From the 5' RACE reads, TCRdb called clonotypes with MiXCR, one entry per CDR3 protein. The data contain a few hundred thousand distinct CDR3 sequences, 8.7% of them singletons. Material: CD4+ T cells sorted from PBMCs, obtained 5 days after the yellow fever booster vaccination. Source of these receptors: a man in his late teens or twenties who received the YFV17D yellow fever vaccine.

This clonotype was seen only a few times. V usage is TRBV18 and J usage is TRBJ1-1; D is possibly TRBD1 (6 bases). Trimming took 0 bases from V and 5 from J, leaving 10 bases between them. Germline V gives CDR1 KGHSH, CDR2 LQKENI. This CDR3 region has 14 residues. The CDR3 coding sequence is TGTGCCAGCTCACCACCGTTAGGGGGAACTGAAGCTTTCTTT. It translates to CASSPPLGGTEAFF.

There are a few counts of this clonotype. This rearrangement joins TRBV10-3 to TRBJ2-7; D call uncertain. Germline lookup yields CDR1 ENHRY and CDR2 SYGVKD. Trimming removed 6 bases at V and 0 bases at J, with 12 bases between. CDR3 length: 14 residues. The CDR3 DNA follows: TGTGCCATCAGCAGCGAAGACACCTCCTACGAGCAGTACTTC. Its protein is CAISSEDTSYEQYF.

The rearrangement uses TRBV6-2 or TRBV6-3 and TRBJ2-1; tentatively, D is TRBD2 (7 bases). The V gene's germline CDR1 is MNHEY and CDR2 SVGEGT. This CDR3 comprises 16 residues. The germline V and J ends were trimmed by 6 bases and 3 bases, with 18 bases remaining between them. DNA for the CDR3: TGTGCCAGCAGCCCTCTGGGGGGGGCTCACTACAATGAGCAGTTCTTC. Amino acids: CASSPLGGAHYNEQFF.

This clonotype has only a few counts. This chain uses TRBV5-1 with TRBJ1-1; possibly TRBD1 for D (5 bases). Trimming pared 4 bases from V and 0 bases from J, leaving 10 bases between. Germline CDR1 and CDR2: SGHRS and YFSETQ. CDR3 length: 14 amino acids. The CDR3 loop is CASSIGTLNTEAFF. The CDR3 DNA reads as TGCGCCAGCAGCATTGGGACCTTGAACACTGAAGCTTTCTTT.

This clonotype was picked up a small number of times. CDR3 in amino acids: CASSVGGRGTEAFF. CDR3 nucleotides: TGTGCCAGCAGCGTCGGGGGGAGGGGCACTGAAGCTTTCTTT. This chain connects TRBV9 to TRBJ1-1; perhaps TRBD1 as D (5 bases). This CDR3 comprises 14 residues. CDR1 SGDLS and CDR2 YYNGEE come from the germline V gene. The V end lost 2 bases, the J end lost 4 bases, and 12 bases lay between the germline ends.

The rearrangement uses TRBV9 and TRBJ1-4; perhaps TRBD1 as D (6 bases). The length of the CDR3 is 16 residues. V lost 0 bases to trimming and J lost 5 bases, with 14 bases between them. The germline CDR1 and CDR2 sequences are SGDLS and YYNGEE. The CDR3 loop reads CASSVAPQGSNEKLFF. The CDR3 DNA is TGTGCCAGCAGCGTAGCTCCACAGGGCTCGAATGAAAAACTGTTTTTT. Using reference TRBV9 and TRBJ1-4 for the parts outside the CDR3, the full variable domain is DSGVTQTPKHLITATGQRVTLRCSPRSGDLSVYWYQQSLDQGLQFLIQYYNGEERAKGNILERFSAQQFPDLHSELNLSSLELGDSALYFCASSVAPQGSNEKLFFGSGTQLSVL.

V is TRBV6-5 and J is TRBJ2-5, with TRBD2 matching 15 bases. The CDR3 totals 20 residues. V lost 4 bases and J lost 5; bases outside the gene matches: 17. Germline assignment: CDR1 MNHEY and CDR2 SVGAGI. The CDR3 spells CASSFPPGLAGGPERETQYF. CDR3 DNA: TGTGCCAGCAGTTTCCCCCCCGGACTAGCGGGGGGGCCGGAGAGGGAGACCCAGTACTTC.

This clonotype was seen many times. CDR3 loop: CASSKEGGGSYNEQFF. In DNA form, the CDR3 reads TGTGCCAGCAGCAAAGAAGGGGGTGGATCCTACAATGAGCAGTTCTTC. The chain employs TRBV21-1 and TRBJ2-1; the table's D call of TRBD1 was not tested on the DNA. TRBV21-1 is a recognized pseudogene. This CDR3 is 16 amino acids long.

This chain connects TRBV20-1 to TRBJ2-3; 8 bases align to TRBD2. The germline V gene has CDR1 DFQATT and CDR2 SNEGSKA (reference sequence). Trimming at V came to 3 bases and at J to 0 bases, leaving 5 bases not matched to a gene. The CDR3 totals 15 residues. CDR3: CSASRGGPSTDTQYF. The CDR3 bases are TGCAGTGCTAGTCGGGGGGGCCCTAGCACAGATACGCAGTATTTT.

This clonotype was recorded many times. The rearrangement joins TRBV5-5 to TRBJ2-4, with D unresolved. V dropped 0 bases and J dropped 0 bases, with 4 bases sitting between them. The CDR3 length is 14 residues. The germline CDR1 and CDR2 sequences are SGHKS and YYEKEE (reference sequence). For the CDR3, the DNA is TGTGCCAGCAGCTTGGGTGTAGCCAAAAACATTCAGTACTTC. Translation: CASSLGVAKNIQYF.

The sample holds a few counts of this clonotype. This CDR3 reads CASSQEGQGTTEAFF. CDR3 DNA: TGCGCCAGCAGCCAAGAGGGACAGGGGACCACTGAAGCTTTCTTT. The genes are TRBV4-1 and TRBJ1-1, with 10 positions matching TRBD1. Germline lookup yields CDR1 MGHRA and CDR2 YSYEKL. J lost 4 bases, V lost 0 bases, and 2 bases had no gene match. The CDR3 loop spans 15 amino acids.

This chain joins TRBV6-2 or TRBV6-3 and TRBJ2-2; a weak D match, TRBD1 (7 bases). The V gene lost 8 bases and the J gene lost 5 bases, with 15 bases spanning the gap. The germline gives CDR1 MNHEY, CDR2 SVGEGT. The CDR3 loop spans 14 amino acids. CDR3 in DNA: TGTGCCAGCCGGTACAGGGGAGGAACCGGGGAGCTGTTTTTT. It yields the protein CASRYRGGTGELFF.

In its sample, this clonotype was seen many times. The chain joins TRBV28 to TRBJ2-7, with D possibly TRBD1 on 6 matching bases. Germline CDR1 reads MDHEN; CDR2 reads SYDVKM. The length of the CDR3 is 14 residues. Trimming cost V 6 bases and J 4 bases, with 16 bases left between them. This CDR3 is CASSSPGQMYEQYV. Written as DNA, the CDR3 is TGTGCCAGCAGCTCCCCGGGACAAATGTACGAGCAGTACGTC.

The chain joins TRBV11-2 to TRBJ2-7; no definite D call. Trimming left V 1 base short and J 5 bases short, with 6 bases between. The CDR3 sequence is 12 residues long. Germline V gives CDR1 SGHAT, CDR2 FQNNGV. This chain's CDR3 is CASSLVVDEQYF. The CDR3, as DNA: TGTGCCAGCAGCTTAGTCGTTGACGAGCAGTACTTC.

This clonotype was counted only a few times. The rearrangement joins TRBV29-1 to TRBJ1-2; 10 nucleotides agree with TRBD1. The J segment lost 2 bases and the V segment lost 3 bases, leaving 6 bases of the junction unmatched. Germline V gene lookup returns CDR1 SQVTM and CDR2 ANQGSEA. The length of the CDR3 is 15 residues. The CDR3 DNA follows: TGCAGCGTTGAGAGGACAGGGGGAGGGAACTATGGCTACACCTTC. Encoded protein: CSVERTGGGNYGYTF.

This chain joins TRBV30 and TRBJ1-5, with 7 bases aligning to TRBD1. This CDR3 is 17 amino acids long. The J segment lost 0 bases and the V segment lost 0 bases, leaving 8 bases of the junction unmatched. Per germline, CDR1 GTSNPN and CDR2 SVGIG (reference sequence). CDR3 region: CAWSVLGQGDSNQPQHF. The CDR3 DNA follows: TGTGCCTGGAGTGTACTTGGTCAGGGGGATAGCAATCAGCCCCAGCATTTT.

In this sample, this clonotype turned up a few times. The V gene is TRBV5-1, the J gene TRBJ1-6, with TRBD1 matching over 7 bases. V gave up 4 bases and J gave up 10 bases; unmatched junction bases: 8. CDR1 and CDR2 (germline): SGHRS, YFSETQ. This CDR3 has 14 residues. The CDR3 bases are TGCGCCAGCAGCGTAGGGGGCGAGGGATCACCCCTCCACTTT. It specifies CASSVGGEGSPLHF.

This clonotype was detected only a few times. This chain links TRBV6-1 with TRBJ2-7; no firm D call. V lost 8 bases and J 0 bases, leaving 8 bases between the germline ends. CDR3 length equals 12 residues. Germline CDR1 is MNHNS and CDR2 is SASEGT. DNA for the CDR3: TGTGCCAGCCGGAAGAGCTCCTACGAGCAGTACGTC. Protein: CASRKSSYEQYV.

The genes are TRBV5-4 and TRBJ1-2; D remains unclear. From germline, CDR1 is SGHNT and CDR2 YYREEE (reference sequence). The CDR3 extends over 16 amino acids. Trimming took off 4 bases at V and 0 bases at J, with 16 bases between the two ends. CDR3 protein: CASSMTTGAANYGYTF. The CDR3 DNA is TGTGCCAGCAGCATGACGACGGGAGCAGCTAACTATGGCTACACCTTC.

The rearrangement uses TRBV7-2 and TRBJ2-3; D might be TRBD1 (5 bases). The CDR3 is 13 residues long. From germline, CDR1 is SGHTA and CDR2 FQGNSA. V was clipped by 5 bases and J by 5 bases, with 11 bases between them. DNA of the CDR3: TGTGCCAGCAGCGGGGCAGCCAGAGATACGCAGTATTTT. Protein sequence: CASSGAARDTQYF.

This chain uses TRBV7-9 with TRBJ2-1; tentatively, D is TRBD2 (5 bases). This CDR3 region has 13 residues. The V end was cut by 3 bases, the J end by 7 bases, with 10 bases between. Germline CDR1 and CDR2: SEHNR and FQNEAQ (reference sequence). The CDR3 here is CASSLRAENEQFF. The CDR3 nucleotides read TGTGCCAGCAGCTTGAGAGCGGAAAATGAGCAGTTCTTC.

The sample holds a few counts of this clonotype. The chain joins TRBV7-2 to TRBJ1-4; 7 positions match TRBD1. Germline V gene sequence: CDR1 SGHTA, CDR2 FQGNSA. V lost 3 bases, J lost 7 bases, and 8 bases stayed unmatched. The CDR3 runs to 15 residues. The CDR3 protein is CASSFQGVLGEKLFF. The CDR3 bases are TGTGCCAGCAGCTTCCAGGGGGTGTTGGGTGAAAAACTGTTTTTT.

The chain employs TRBV5-1 and TRBJ2-3; D unresolved. Deletions cut 2 bases from V and 4 bases from J, with 8 bases between. Germline lookup yields CDR1 SGHRS and CDR2 YFSETQ. This CDR3 is built from 13 residues. CDR3 in amino acids: CASSFWLADTQYF. The CDR3 DNA follows: TGCGCCAGCAGCTTCTGGTTGGCAGATACGCAGTATTTT.

This clonotype was seen a handful of times. The rearrangement uses TRBV5-1 and TRBJ2-3; tentatively, D is TRBD2 (5 bases). CDR1 and CDR2 from the germline V gene are SGHRS and YFSETQ. The CDR3 sequence is 13 residues long. The ends were cut back, 4 bases at V and 4 bases at J, with 10 bases in the middle. CDR3 sequence reads: CASSDQLADTQYF. In DNA form, the CDR3 reads TGCGCCAGCAGCGATCAACTAGCAGATACGCAGTATTTT.

The chain employs TRBV6-5 and TRBJ2-4, with 7 bases identical to TRBD1. The CDR3 consists of 16 residues. CDR1 and CDR2 (germline): MNHEY, SVGAGI. With V trimmed by 5 bases and J by 0 bases, 7 bases remained unmatched. CDR3 nucleotides: TGTGCCAGCAGTGAGACAGGGTTGGGAGCCAAAAACATTCAGTACTTC. It specifies CASSETGLGAKNIQYF.

This clonotype was counted between two and nine times. The gene calls are TRBV7-6 and TRBJ1-4, with a possible D match to TRBD1 (5 bases). From germline, CDR1 is SGHVS and CDR2 FNYEAQ. This CDR3 has 16 amino acids. V dropped 0 bases and J dropped 4 bases, with 12 bases sitting between them. The CDR3 bases are TGTGCCAGCAGCTTAGCGCCGGGACTGATTAATGAAAAACTGTTTTTT. Translating it yields CASSLAPGLINEKLFF.

This CDR3 is CASSVGGGSYNEQFF. In nucleotides, the CDR3 is TGTGCCAGCAGCGTAGGCGGGGGATCCTACAATGAGCAGTTCTTC. The rearrangement joins TRBV9 to TRBJ2-1; TRBD2 aligns across 7 bases. The CDR3 consists of 15 residues. Germline loops: CDR1 SGDLS, CDR2 YYNGEE. V shed 0 bases, J shed 1 base, and the junction held 1 base outside the gene matches.

This clonotype was seen repeatedly, ten times or more. The chain employs TRBV28 and TRBJ2-7, with a possible D match to TRBD2 (6 bases). From germline, CDR1 is MDHEN and CDR2 SYDVKM. The CDR3 extends over 14 amino acids. Trimming stripped 5 bases from V and 0 bases from J, with 11 bases between. The CDR3 DNA reads TGTGCCAGCAGTCCGGAGACTAGCTCCTACGAGCAGTACGTC. It is translated as CASSPETSSYEQYV.